The 27 T cell receptor beta chains below come from one sample, sequenced in a study of brain T cells in children with intractable seizures. This table comes from immunoSEQ multiplex PCR, and its TCRdb copy is limited to in-frame clones, with some not included. The data show about 340,000 clones, over 90% seen once. Time point specified: blood from clinic visit 5 months post-surgery; TSC patient then seizure free. The sequencing used peripheral blood, collected less than 6 months after surgery. The receptors stem from a boy in the first two years of life with tuberous sclerosis and intractable seizures.

This rearrangement joins TRBV30 to TRBJ2-7, with 11 nucleotides matching TRBD2. The junction had 12 bases not matched to a gene; V was cut back by 4 bases and J by 10 bases. This CDR3 is built from 14 residues. Germline V gene sequence: CDR1 GTSNPN, CDR2 SVGIG (reference sequence). The CDR3 nucleotides read TGTGCCTGGACCTTAGCGGGAGGGCCGATTAAACAGTACTTC. Its protein product is CAWTLAGGPIKQYF.

CDR3 sequence (DNA): TGTGCCAGCAGCTTAGCGCTAACGGGGGGTAAGGGCTATGGCTACACCTTC. It yields the protein CASSLALTGGKGYGYTF. The chain links TRBV7-9 to TRBJ1-2, with D perhaps matching TRBD1 (5 bases). V was cut by 0 bases and J by 4 bases, with 18 bases left in between. The germline gives CDR1 SEHNR, CDR2 FQNEAQ (reference sequence). This CDR3 spans 17 amino acids.

The V gene is TRBV7-2, the J gene TRBJ1-2, with D unresolved. Trimming took 2 bases from V and 3 from J, leaving 13 bases between them. The CDR3 has 15 residues. Germline V gene sequence: CDR1 SGHTA, CDR2 FQGNSA. CDR3 amino acids: CASSLLSGWDYGYTF. Here the CDR3 DNA reads TGTGCCAGCAGCTTACTTTCCGGCTGGGACTATGGCTACACCTTC.

The CDR3 DNA reads as TGTGCCAGCAGTGAATATCAGGGGTACTACACCTTC. It is translated as CASSEYQGYYTF. V is TRBV25-1 and J is TRBJ1-2, with D possibly being TRBD1 (6 bases). This CDR3 has 12 residues. Trimming removed 0 bases at V and 10 bases at J, with 9 bases between. Germline V gene sequence: CDR1 MGHDK, CDR2 SYGVNS.

This sequence joins TRBV19 and TRBJ2-7; TRBD2 is a possible D gene (6 bases). V was shortened by 5 bases and J by 6 bases, with 23 bases between the two germline ends. The CDR3 loop spans 16 amino acids. In germline, CDR1 is LNHDA, CDR2 SQIVND (reference sequence). The CDR3 protein is CASSSSGEAGYSEQYF. The CDR3 region has the DNA TGTGCCAGTAGTTCCTCCGGGGAGGCTGGGTACAGCGAGCAGTACTTC.

The chain is built from TRBV5-1 and TRBJ2-7; 9 positions match TRBD2. The CDR3 contains 13 residues. The J segment lost 3 bases and the V segment lost 4 bases, leaving 2 bases of the junction unmatched. CDR1 SGHRS and CDR2 YFSETQ come from the germline V gene. The CDR3 DNA sequence: TGCGCCAGCAGCCGGCGGGAGGGCTACGAGCAGTACTTC. As protein: CASSRREGYEQYF.

The V call is TRBV7-9, the J call TRBJ2-5; the D gene is possibly TRBD1 (7 bases). Germline assignment: CDR1 SEHNR and CDR2 FQNEAQ (reference sequence). This CDR3 has 15 amino acids. V gave up 5 bases and J gave up 5 bases, with 18 bases separating them. CDR3 loop: CASSPLISGGETQYF. DNA of the CDR3: TGTGCCAGCAGCCCGTTAATATCAGGGGGGGAGACCCAGTACTTC.

The chain combines TRBV30 with TRBJ2-7, with a possible D match to TRBD1 (5 bases). Germline loops: CDR1 GTSNPN, CDR2 SVGIG (reference sequence). CDR3 length: 12 residues. Between the trimmed V and J ends, which lost 2 bases and 10 bases, there was a span of 15 bases. The CDR3 loop reads CAWSPAGKLQYF. The CDR3 nucleotides read TGTGCCTGGAGTCCAGCAGGGAAACTACAGTACTTC.

The chain joins TRBV11-3 to TRBJ2-2, with 9 bases matching TRBD2. This CDR3 comprises 14 residues. The V gene's germline CDR1 is SGHNT and CDR2 YENEEA. The V gene end was trimmed by 2 bases and the J gene end by 5 bases; junction bases not matched to a gene: 0. CDR3 loop: CASSLLAGTGELFF. The CDR3 bases are TGTGCCAGCAGCTTACTAGCGGGAACCGGGGAGCTGTTTTTT.

A remark on this clone: Other DNA sequences in this sample translate to the same CDR3. The chain joins TRBV3-1 (or the pseudogene TRBV3-2) to TRBJ1-2; D unresolved. The CDR3 covers 11 residues. Germline V CDR1 and CDR2: LGHDT, YNNKEL (reference sequence). Trimming pared 3 bases from V and 5 bases from J, leaving 4 bases between. CDR3: CASSQAYGYTF. In DNA, the CDR3 is TGTGCCAGCAGCCAGGCGTATGGCTACACCTTC.

The chain couples TRBV7-3 to TRBJ2-5, with 8 bases that match TRBD1. The germline CDR1 and CDR2 sequences are SGHTA and FQGTGA. This CDR3 contains 13 residues. V lost 5 bases, J lost 5 bases, and 4 bases stayed unmatched. CDR3 region: CASSPRTGETQYF. CDR3 nucleotide sequence: TGTGCCAGCAGCCCCCGGACAGGGGAGACCCAGTACTTC.

The chain recombines TRBV2 with TRBJ1-3, with D perhaps matching TRBD1 (5 bases). Trimming pared 4 bases from V and 2 bases from J, leaving 9 bases between. The CDR3 is 14 amino acids. Germline loops: CDR1 SNHLY, CDR2 FYNNEI. As DNA, the CDR3 is TGTGCCAGCAGTGCGGGGGGACCTGGAAACACCATATATTTT. It translates to CASSAGGPGNTIYF.

This rearrangement joins TRBV20-1 to TRBJ2-4; D tentatively reads TRBD1 or TRBD2 (5 bases each). Germline V CDR1 and CDR2: DFQATT, SNEGSKA (reference sequence). This CDR3 comprises 17 residues. Trimming took off 3 bases at V and 2 bases at J, with 20 bases between the two ends. The CDR3 sequence: CSASGTGTIIPKNIQYF. For the CDR3, the DNA is TGCAGTGCTAGTGGGACCGGGACCATAATCCCCAAAAACATTCAGTACTTC.

The J gene is TRBJ1-5, the V gene TRBV12-3 or TRBV12-4; no reliable D call. There are 13 residues in the CDR3. The V and J ends lost 2 bases and 1 base respectively, with 3 bases between them. CDR3 loop: CASSLTSNQPQHF. CDR3 nucleotides: TGTGCCAGCAGTTTAACGAGCAATCAGCCCCAGCATTTT.

The J gene is TRBJ2-1, the V gene TRBV10-1, with 8 bases aligning to TRBD1. CDR3 length equals 20 residues. The junction had 20 bases not matched to a gene; V was cut back by 0 bases and J by 7 bases. The germline CDR1 and CDR2 sequences are WNHNN and SYGVQD (reference sequence). CDR3 region: CASSESGIAADRDEGNEQFF. Here the CDR3 DNA reads TGCGCCAGCAGTGAGTCGGGCATCGCCGCGGACAGGGACGAAGGTAATGAGCAGTTCTTC.

For this clone: Other DNA sequences of this sample code for an identical CDR3. J is TRBJ1-2 and V is TRBV3-1 (or the pseudogene TRBV3-2), with 10 positions matching TRBD1. Germline CDR1 LGHDT, CDR2 YNNKEL (reference sequence). The CDR3 runs to 13 residues. V gave up 4 bases and J gave up 6 bases; unmatched junction bases: 2. CDR3 sequence: CASSLGQGNGYTF. The DNA for the CDR3 is TGTGCCAGCAGCCTGGGACAGGGGAATGGCTACACCTTC.

J is TRBJ1-6 and V is TRBV4-1; the match to TRBD1 covers 10 bases. CDR1 is MGHRA and CDR2 is YSYEKL in the germline V gene. Trimming at V came to 5 bases and at J to 14 bases, leaving 12 bases not matched to a gene. This CDR3 has 15 residues. The CDR3 spells CASSSPGQGRRALHF. CDR3 DNA sequence: TGCGCCAGCAGCTCACCGGGACAGGGGCGACGAGCCCTCCACTTT.

This clone was seen a single time. The chain uses TRBV28 and TRBJ1-2; TRBD1 aligns across 9 bases. The V gene end was trimmed by 3 bases and the J gene end by 8 bases; junction bases not matched to a gene: 10. The germline gives CDR1 MDHEN, CDR2 SYDVKM. This CDR3 is built from 15 residues. CDR3 region: CASSFRATGGLGYTF. The CDR3 DNA sequence: TGTGCCAGCAGTTTTCGGGCGACAGGGGGGTTAGGCTACACCTTC.

This clone was observed a single time. The chain carries TRBV9 and TRBJ1-2, with D possibly matching TRBD1 (5 bases). There are 18 residues in the CDR3. Germline-derived CDR1 and CDR2 are SGDLS and YYNGEE. Trimming took off 3 bases at V and 6 bases at J, with 27 bases between the two ends. DNA for the CDR3: TGTGCCAGCAGCGCACGAATGGCTGGTGCAGGGTTGGAAAATGGCTACACCTTC. As protein: CASSARMAGAGLENGYTF.

The rearrangement links TRBV5-4 to TRBJ1-2; D gene uncertain. Germline CDR1 and CDR2: SGHNT and YYREEE (reference sequence). V lost 6 bases and J lost 4, with 19 bases in between. The CDR3 contains 15 residues. CDR3 sequence (DNA): TGTGCCAGCACCGCTGAGGTGGCCAGTTTCTATGGCTACACCTTC. This gives the protein CASTAEVASFYGYTF.

The table lists this clone with a count of one. This chain uses TRBV11-2 with TRBJ2-7, with 8 bases that match TRBD2. Germline assignment: CDR1 SGHAT and CDR2 FQNNGV. The CDR3 runs to 14 residues. With 6 bases clipped from V and 4 bases from J, the junction kept 8 bases outside the gene matches. CDR3 loop: CASSLSGMKYEQYF. CDR3 nucleotide sequence: TGTGCCAGCAGTCTTAGCGGGATGAAATACGAGCAGTACTTC.

The table lists this clone with a count of one. The chain employs TRBV4-1 and TRBJ1-1, with a possible D match to TRBD1 (6 bases). Germline V CDR1 and CDR2: MGHRA, YSYEKL. CDR3 size: 14 residues. With 4 bases removed from V and 2 bases from J, the gap between germline ends came to 11 bases. CDR3 region: CASSLGGTNTEAFF. DNA for the CDR3: TGCGCCAGCAGCCTTGGGGGGACAAACACTGAAGCTTTCTTT.

In DNA, the CDR3 is TGCAGCGTTGTGGAGGGTACTGGCGGCTACACCTTC. Protein product: CSVVEGTGGYTF. The chain joins TRBV29-1 to TRBJ1-2, with D hard to call. Trimming removed 4 bases at V and 8 bases at J, with 14 bases between. This CDR3 spans 12 amino acids. Germline lookup yields CDR1 SQVTM and CDR2 ANQGSEA. The full variable domain, in which reference TRBV29-1 and TRBJ1-2 provide the parts outside the CDR3, is SAVISQKPSRDICQRGTSLTIQCQVDSQVTMMFWYRQQPGQSLTLIATANQGSEATYESGFVIDKFPISRPNLTFSTLTVSNMSPEDSSIYLCSVVEGTGGYTFGSGTRLTVV.

The chain is built from TRBV4-1 and TRBJ2-3; 12 positions match TRBD2. This CDR3 region has 19 residues. Trimming at V came to 2 bases and at J to 0 bases, leaving 9 bases not matched to a gene. CDR1 is MGHRA, CDR2 YSYEKL, per germline. CDR3 DNA sequence: TGCGCCAGCAGCCAAAAAAGGTGGGGACTAGCGGGTAGCACAGATACGCAGTATTTT. Its protein is CASSQKRWGLAGSTDTQYF.

The V gene is TRBV30, the J gene TRBJ2-5; tentatively, D is TRBD2 (6 bases). The CDR3 covers 14 residues. V shed 5 bases and J shed 4 bases, with 17 bases lying between them. Germline-derived CDR1 and CDR2 are GTSNPN and SVGIG (reference sequence). The CDR3 is CAWEAGSSIETQYF. CDR3 nucleotide sequence: TGTGCCTGGGAGGCGGGATCATCGATAGAGACCCAGTACTTC.

DNA for the CDR3: TGTGCCAGCAGTGAAGGTCCTAGCGGGGCTAGTACCGGGGAGCTGTTTTTT. This encodes CASSEGPSGASTGELFF. This rearrangement joins TRBV6-1 to TRBJ2-2; 9 positions match TRBD2. Germline lookup yields CDR1 MNHNS and CDR2 SASEGT. This CDR3 spans 17 amino acids. The V and J ends lost 1 base and 5 bases, in that order; junction bases with no gene match: 8.

This chain joins TRBV19 and TRBJ1-5, with D possibly being TRBD1 (6 bases). The CDR3 is 13 amino acids. Trimming removed 8 bases from V and 5 bases from J, with 13 bases in between. The germline V gene has CDR1 LNHDA and CDR2 SQIVND (reference sequence). The CDR3 sequence is CASAQGKDQPQHF. The DNA of the CDR3 is TGTGCCAGTGCCCAGGGGAAGGATCAGCCCCAGCATTTT. Based on the CDR3 plus reference TRBV19 and TRBJ1-5, the full variable domain is DGGITQSPKYLFRKEGQNVTLSCEQNLNHDAMYWYRQDPGQGLRLIYYSQIVNDFQKGDIAEGYSVSREKKESFPLTVTSAQKNPTAFYLCASAQGKDQPQHFGDGTRLSIL.